A single sample is the source of the 13 T cell receptor beta chains below, sequenced in a study of blood T cell repertoires in COVID-19. The data were produced by immunoSEQ multiplex PCR, yet TCRdb's version contains in-frame clones alone and is incomplete. The sample yields roughly 120,000 clones, approximately 80% seen once. Sequencing used peripheral blood. The receptors shown here come from a woman aged 70 to 79 with acute or convalescent COVID-19.

This chain uses TRBV18 with TRBJ2-7; D is unresolved. V lost 4 bases and J 5 bases, leaving 6 bases between the germline ends. Germline CDR1 and CDR2: KGHSH and LQKENI. This CDR3 has 11 amino acids. CDR3 DNA: TGTGCCAGCTCACTCCGGGACGAGCAGTACTTC. It translates to CASSLRDEQYF.

A remark on this clone: This CDR3 is also generated by other DNA sequences in the sample. The DNA of the CDR3 is TGTGCCAGCAGTTCCGCGGGGGGGGCTAATGAAAAACTGTTTTTT. Translation: CASSSAGGANEKLFF. The V gene is TRBV6-5, the J gene TRBJ1-4; possible D gene TRBD1, 5 bases. The CDR3 loop spans 15 amino acids. CDR1 is MNHEY, CDR2 SVGAGI, per germline. The V end was cut by 4 bases, the J end by 3 bases, with 12 bases between.

The chain has TRBV12-3 or TRBV12-4 and TRBJ2-2; D gene uncertain. The CDR3 runs to 13 residues. With 6 bases removed from V and 1 base from J, the gap between germline ends came to 6 bases. The chain's CDR3 is CASRSMNTGELFF. The CDR3 nucleotides are TGTGCCAGCAGATCAATGAACACCGGGGAGCTGTTTTTT.

V and J are TRBV7-3 and TRBJ2-2, with 10 bases lining up with TRBD2. V lost 5 bases to trimming and J lost 7 bases; unmatched junction nucleotides: 7. The CDR3 covers 15 residues. CDR1 is SGHTA, CDR2 FQGTGA, per germline. The CDR3 sequence is CASSISGRSGGELFF. DNA for the CDR3: TGTGCCAGCAGCATTAGCGGGAGGTCCGGCGGGGAGCTGTTTTTT.

This clone was seen a single time. This sequence joins TRBV19 and TRBJ2-2; 10 bases are shared with TRBD2. This CDR3 region has 15 residues. V trimming: 6 bases; J trimming: 2 bases; junction bases outside the gene matches: 3. Germline assignment: CDR1 LNHDA and CDR2 SQIVND (reference sequence). The CDR3, as DNA: TGTGCCAGTAGCTCTAGCGGGAGAAACACCGGGGAGCTGTTTTTT. This codes for CASSSSGRNTGELFF.

The chain links TRBV3-1 (or the pseudogene TRBV3-2) to TRBJ2-2; 7 positions agree with TRBD2. The germline gives CDR1 LGHDT, CDR2 YNNKEL (reference sequence). The V gene end was trimmed by 0 bases and the J gene end by 3 bases; junction bases not matched to a gene: 4. The CDR3 has 16 residues. The CDR3 region is CASSQDPAGDTGELFF. The CDR3 DNA follows: TGTGCCAGCAGCCAAGACCCCGCGGGGGACACCGGGGAGCTGTTTTTT.

The V gene is TRBV10-2, the J gene TRBJ1-2; TRBD1 is a possible D gene (5 bases). CDR3 length: 15 residues. The germline V and J ends were trimmed by 6 bases and 4 bases, with 18 bases remaining between them. Germline V gene data show CDR1 as WSHSY and CDR2 as SAAADI. CDR3 protein: CASSPYKGPGYGYTF. In DNA form, the CDR3 reads TGCGCCAGCAGCCCCTATAAGGGGCCGGGCTATGGCTACACCTTC.

The J gene is TRBJ2-1, the V gene TRBV29-1, with TRBD2 identical over 9 bases. CDR3 size: 14 residues. The V and J ends lost 5 bases and 8 bases, in that order; junction bases with no gene match: 10. Germline assignment: CDR1 SQVTM and CDR2 ANQGSEA. In DNA, the CDR3 is TGCAGCGTTCCGTTGGCGGGAGGGCGCCATGAGCAGTTCTTC. Its translation is CSVPLAGGRHEQFF.

This clone turned up a few times. The chain is built from TRBV19 and TRBJ2-5; D possibly corresponds to TRBD1 (7 bases). The germline V gene has CDR1 LNHDA and CDR2 SQIVND (reference sequence). This CDR3 has 14 amino acids. Trimming removed 3 bases from V and 3 bases from J, with 11 bases in between. CDR3 DNA: TGTGCCAGTAGTATTGCGGGACAGAAAGAGACCCAGTACTTC. Its protein product is CASSIAGQKETQYF.

The chain recombines TRBV19 with TRBJ1-6; 9 positions agree with TRBD1. The CDR3 totals 15 residues. Trimming took 5 bases from V and 8 from J; bases not matched to a gene: 7. CDR1 and CDR2 from the germline V gene are LNHDA and SQIVND (reference sequence). The CDR3 region is CASSQGTGFDSPLHF. As DNA, the CDR3 is TGTGCCAGTAGTCAAGGGACAGGGTTCGATTCACCCCTCCACTTT.

This clone turned up a few times. V usage is TRBV6-5 and J usage is TRBJ1-1; no reliable D call. The CDR3 is made up of 15 amino acids. The V end was cut by 2 bases, the J end by 0 bases, with 10 bases between. Germline CDR1 MNHEY, CDR2 SVGAGI. The CDR3: CASSYQAEMNTEAFF. CDR3 nucleotide sequence: TGTGCCAGCAGTTACCAGGCAGAGATGAACACTGAAGCTTTCTTT.

This sequence joins TRBV19 and TRBJ2-5; D gene ambiguous. V was cut by 0 bases and J by 5 bases, with 4 bases left in between. Germline assignment: CDR1 LNHDA and CDR2 SQIVND (reference sequence). The CDR3 loop spans 12 amino acids. This chain's CDR3 is CASSIERETQYF. Written as DNA, the CDR3 is TGTGCCAGTAGTATAGAGCGGGAGACCCAGTACTTC.

V usage is TRBV19 and J usage is TRBJ2-3; 9 nucleotides align to TRBD2. Losses at the gene ends were 5 bases for V and 4 bases for J; bases not matched to a gene: 4. The length of the CDR3 is 14 residues. Germline V CDR1 and CDR2: LNHDA, SQIVND (reference sequence). CDR3 DNA: TGTGCCAGTAGTGGAGGCGGGGGGGCAGATACGCAGTATTTT. The encoded protein is CASSGGGGADTQYF.